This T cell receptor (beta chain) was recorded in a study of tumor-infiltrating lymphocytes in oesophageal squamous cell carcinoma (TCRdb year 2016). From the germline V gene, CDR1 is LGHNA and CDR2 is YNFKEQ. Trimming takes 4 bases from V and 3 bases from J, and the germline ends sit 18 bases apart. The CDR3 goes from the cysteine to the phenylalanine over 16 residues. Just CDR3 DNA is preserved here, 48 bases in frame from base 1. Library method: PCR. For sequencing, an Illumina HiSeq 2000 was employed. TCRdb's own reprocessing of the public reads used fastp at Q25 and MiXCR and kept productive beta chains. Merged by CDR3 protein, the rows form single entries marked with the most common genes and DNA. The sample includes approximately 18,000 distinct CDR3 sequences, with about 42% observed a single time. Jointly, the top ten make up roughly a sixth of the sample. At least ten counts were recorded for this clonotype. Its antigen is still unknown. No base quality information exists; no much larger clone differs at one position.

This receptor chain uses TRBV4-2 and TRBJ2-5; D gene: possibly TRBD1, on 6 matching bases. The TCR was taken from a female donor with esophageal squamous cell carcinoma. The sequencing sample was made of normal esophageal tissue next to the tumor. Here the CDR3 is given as CASSPQPGHGEETQYF. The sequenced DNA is TGTGCCAGCAGCCCTCAACCGGGACATGGGGAAGAGACCCAGTACTTC.